These 22 T cell receptor beta chains share one sample of origin, sequenced in a study of vaccination and CD4 T cells after COVID-19. Treatment given: approximately 9-day PBMC culture with coronavirus spike peptide pools or control peptides (ViraFEST assay). The Oncomine TCR Beta short-read assay generated sequence data from the DNA of cultured CD4+ T cells. Each CDR3 protein is one row after TCRdb ran MiXCR on the PCR reads. The sample includes 20,000 to 25,000 distinct CDR3 sequences, about 40% of them seen just once. Their target antigens are unknown. Sequencing input: CD4+ T cells from blood, cultured in vitro. The origin of the receptors is a human donor who had recovered from COVID-19.

This chain joins TRBV7-8 and TRBJ2-3; 10 nucleotides agree with TRBD2. J lost 4 bases, V lost 5 bases, and 12 bases had no gene match. The germline V gene has CDR1 SGHVS and CDR2 FQNEAQ. The CDR3 extends over 17 amino acids. The CDR3 coding sequence is TGTGCCAGCAGCCCCCGGGTAGCGGGGGGACGGGCAGATACGCAGTATTTT. It codes for CASSPRVAGGRADTQYF.

By proportion, this clonotype is medium-sized. The genes are TRBV5-1 and TRBJ2-5; perhaps D is TRBD1 or TRBD2 (6 bases each). V was shortened by 1 base and J by 4 bases, with 14 bases between the two germline ends. Per germline, CDR1 SGHRS and CDR2 YFSETQ. The CDR3 spans 15 residues. The CDR3 protein is CASSLQQGGVETQYF. The CDR3 nucleotides read TGCGCCAGCAGCTTGCAACAGGGAGGAGTAGAGACCCAGTACTTC. Together with reference TRBV5-1 and TRBJ2-5, the CDR3 gives the full variable domain: KAGVTQTPRYLIKTRGQQVTLSCSPISGHRSVSWYQQTPGQGLQFLFEYFSETQRNKGNFPGRFSGRQFSNSRSEMNVSTLELGDSALYLCASSLQQGGVETQYFGPGTRLLVL.

This clonotype was seen a few times. The V gene is TRBV6-1, the J gene TRBJ2-3; D is possibly TRBD2 (5 bases). This CDR3 has 15 amino acids. With 2 bases removed from V and 2 bases from J, the gap between germline ends came to 11 bases. From germline, CDR1 is MNHNS and CDR2 SASEGT. The CDR3 spells CASSEFVAFTDTQYF. In nucleotides, the CDR3 is TGTGCCAGCAGTGAATTTGTAGCGTTCACAGATACGCAGTATTTT.

The genes are TRBV12-3 or TRBV12-4 and TRBJ1-2, with 8 bases matching TRBD1. CDR3 size: 14 residues. V trimming: 7 bases; J trimming: 4 bases; junction bases outside the gene matches: 8. The CDR3 reads CASTSGGASYGYTF. CDR3 DNA: TGTGCCAGCACCTCAGGGGGCGCGAGCTATGGCTACACCTTC.

J is TRBJ2-3 and V is TRBV6-4; 14 nucleotides agree with TRBD2. This CDR3 region has 16 residues. In germline, CDR1 is MRHNA, CDR2 SNTAGT. With 11 bases clipped from V and 1 base from J, the junction kept 8 bases outside the gene matches. In nucleotides, the CDR3 is TGTGCCTCGAGCGGGACTAGCGGGAGTGGCACAGATACGCAGTATTTT. This codes for CASSGTSGSGTDTQYF.

The chain combines TRBV5-4 with TRBJ1-6; 9 bases are shared with TRBD1. The CDR3 runs 15 residues. The germline V gene encodes CDR1 SGHNT and CDR2 YYREEE (reference sequence). V dropped 2 bases and J dropped 10; count of bases not matched to a gene: 7. Here the CDR3 reads CASSFDGTGSSPLHF. The CDR3, as DNA: TGTGCCAGCAGCTTCGATGGGACAGGGTCCTCACCCCTCCACTTT.

The V call is TRBV6-2 or TRBV6-3, the J call TRBJ2-7; 8 bases map to TRBD1. Per germline, CDR1 MNHEY and CDR2 SVGEGT. Trimming took 2 bases from V and 3 from J; bases not matched to a gene: 9. The CDR3 contains 16 residues. This CDR3 is CASSYPARQGRYEQYF. CDR3 coding DNA: TGTGCCAGCAGTTACCCGGCCCGACAGGGGCGCTACGAGCAGTACTTC.

The J gene is TRBJ2-7, the V gene TRBV6-5, with D unresolved. CDR1 is MNHEY, CDR2 SVGAGI, per germline. V gave up 0 bases and J gave up 1 base, with 7 bases separating them. The CDR3 is 14 amino acids. The CDR3 DNA is TGTGCCAGCAGTTACTCCCCCGGGTCCTACGAGCAGTACTTC. Protein sequence: CASSYSPGSYEQYF.

The chain is built from TRBV5-1 and TRBJ2-3; 8 nucleotides line up with TRBD2. Germline loops: CDR1 SGHRS, CDR2 YFSETQ. CDR3 length: 13 residues. The ends lost 9 bases at V and 4 bases at J; junction bases unmatched: 7. CDR3 region: CATSSGGPDTQYF. The DNA for the CDR3 is TGCGCCACGTCCAGCGGGGGTCCAGATACGCAGTATTTT.

V gene TRBV10-3 combines with J gene TRBJ1-1; 7 bases are a match to TRBD1. J lost 2 bases, V lost 4 bases, and 4 bases had no gene match. CDR3 length: 14 amino acids. Looked up from germline, CDR1 is ENHRY and CDR2 is SYGVKD. This CDR3 is CAISGQGGNTEAFF. In DNA form, the CDR3 reads TGTGCCATCAGTGGACAGGGCGGCAACACTGAAGCTTTCTTT.

The CDR3 sequence is CASSARSGRETQYF. The CDR3 bases are TGTGCCAGTAGTGCCCGGAGCGGAAGAGAGACCCAGTACTTC. The chain links TRBV19 to TRBJ2-5; D might be TRBD2 (5 bases). CDR1 and CDR2 from the germline V gene are LNHDA and SQIVND (reference sequence). CDR3 length equals 14 residues. Trimming removed 5 bases at V and 4 bases at J, with 14 bases between.

The table lists this clonotype with a count of one. The V gene is TRBV6-4, the J gene TRBJ2-2; unclear D gene. Germline CDR1 and CDR2: MRHNA and SNTAGT. The CDR3 is 14 residues long. V lost 6 bases to trimming and J lost 4 bases, with 12 bases between them. CDR3 sequence reads: CASSHSGSTGELFF. In DNA, the CDR3 is TGTGCCAGCAGCCATAGTGGTTCCACCGGGGAGCTGTTTTTT.

The chain uses TRBV10-3 and TRBJ2-3; 11 nucleotides line up with TRBD2. Germline values: CDR1 ENHRY, CDR2 SYGVKD. The CDR3 is 15 amino acids. Trimming cost V 0 bases and J 4 bases; bases outside gene matches: 0. The CDR3 loop is CAISESTSGADTQYF. CDR3 DNA sequence: TGTGCCATCAGTGAGTCGACTAGCGGGGCAGATACGCAGTATTTT.

This clonotype was detected only a few times. The V call is TRBV20-1, the J call TRBJ1-2; D remains ambiguous. With 3 bases removed from V and 7 bases from J, the gap between germline ends came to 21 bases. From germline, CDR1 is DFQATT and CDR2 SNEGSKA (reference sequence). The CDR3 totals 15 residues. The CDR3 region is CSARPSGEASIGYTF. The CDR3 bases are TGCAGTGCTAGGCCCTCCGGGGAGGCCTCTATTGGCTACACCTTC.

The gene calls are TRBV3-1 and TRBJ1-2, with no clear D. The V and J ends lost 4 bases and 2 bases respectively, with 14 bases between them. The CDR3 sequence is 15 residues long. Germline V CDR1 and CDR2: LGHDT, YNNKEL (reference sequence). This CDR3 is CASSLKGAFNYGYTF. The CDR3 DNA follows: TGTGCCAGCAGCCTCAAGGGAGCCTTCAACTATGGCTACACCTTC.

CDR3 loop: CASSPSMGGAYNEQFF. The CDR3 DNA follows: TGTGCCAGCAGCCCTAGCATGGGGGGGGCCTACAATGAGCAGTTCTTC. V is TRBV7-9 and J is TRBJ2-1; 7 bases fit TRBD2. Germline V gene lookup returns CDR1 SEHNR and CDR2 FQNEAQ (reference sequence). The CDR3 loop spans 16 amino acids. Trimming at V came to 5 bases and at J to 2 bases, leaving 9 bases not matched to a gene.

The gene calls are TRBV6-1 and TRBJ1-6; D unresolved. Germline V gene data show CDR1 as MNHNS and CDR2 as SASEGT. V lost 5 bases, J lost 0 bases, and 8 bases lay in between. The CDR3 totals 15 residues. The CDR3 region has the DNA TGTGCCAGCAGTCGAGAAGGCTCCTATAATTCACCCCTCCACTTT. Its protein is CASSREGSYNSPLHF.

The CDR3 nucleotides are TGTGCCAGCAGTGAAGAGGAGGAACATCGGGAGACCCAGTACTTC. As protein: CASSEEEEHRETQYF. The chain couples TRBV6-1 to TRBJ2-5, with D maybe TRBD2 (5 bases). Germline CDR1 is MNHNS and CDR2 is SASEGT. The V gene lost 1 base and the J gene lost 5 bases, with 14 bases spanning the gap. The CDR3 sequence is 15 residues long.

This clonotype showed up just a few times. The chain is built from TRBV6-2 or TRBV6-3 and TRBJ1-1; D may be TRBD1 (5 bases). Germline CDR1 is MNHEY and CDR2 is SVGEGT. The length of the CDR3 is 13 residues. V lost 5 bases to trimming and J lost 1 base, with 8 bases between them. DNA of the CDR3: TGTGCCAGCAGTCGGAGGGGGAACACTGAAGCTTTCTTT. It yields the protein CASSRRGNTEAFF.

V and J are TRBV7-9 and TRBJ1-5, with TRBD1 matching 9 bases. With V trimmed by 5 bases and J by 0 bases, 8 bases remained unmatched. The CDR3 spans 17 residues. Looked up from germline, CDR1 is SEHNR and CDR2 is FQNEAQ (reference sequence). The CDR3 DNA sequence: TGTGCCAGCAGCCCAACAGGGGGCCCCTATAGCAATCAGCCCCAGCATTTT. It encodes CASSPTGGPYSNQPQHF.

V gene TRBV5-1 combines with J gene TRBJ2-5; 8 nucleotides match TRBD2. This CDR3 is 14 amino acids long. V shed 0 bases and J 5 bases; nucleotides not matched to a gene: 3. Germline V gives CDR1 SGHRS, CDR2 YFSETQ. DNA of the CDR3: TGCGCCAGCAGCTTGGACCGCGGGGGGGAGACCCAGTACTTC. Its translation: CASSLDRGGETQYF.

The chain combines TRBV12-3 or TRBV12-4 with TRBJ2-7, with D possibly TRBD2 on 5 matching bases. The CDR3 runs 15 residues. V was clipped by 3 bases and J by 0 bases, with 12 bases between them. The CDR3 loop reads CASSFGLGSSYEQYF. As DNA, the CDR3 is TGTGCCAGCAGTTTTGGACTGGGGAGCTCCTACGAGCAGTACTTC.